A single sample gave rise to the 21 T cell receptor beta chains below, sequenced in a study of T cell responses to AZD1222 COVID-19 vaccine. Clones were sequenced by immunoSEQ multiplex PCR, and TCRdb holds only the in-frame ones, with some missing. The data hold 100,000 to 120,000 clones, with 80% to 95% observed a single time. The sample in question was peripheral blood, obtained on day 0 of AZD1222 vaccination. The receptor source for this set is an adult in good health.

The rearrangement joins TRBV5-8 to TRBJ1-2, with D unresolved. This CDR3 spans 14 amino acids. V dropped 1 base and J dropped 0 bases, with 7 bases sitting between them. The germline V gene has CDR1 SGHTS and CDR2 YDEGEE. The CDR3 protein is CASSLSLSNYGYTF. DNA of the CDR3: TGTGCCAGCAGCTTGTCGCTTTCTAACTATGGCTACACCTTC.

This chain links TRBV6-5 with TRBJ2-7, with TRBD2 matching over 9 bases. The CDR3 has 15 amino acids. V gave up 6 bases and J gave up 2 bases; unmatched junction bases: 8. CDR1 is MNHEY and CDR2 is SVGAGI in the germline V gene. Written as DNA, the CDR3 is TGTGCCAGCAGGGTCACTAGCGGGCCAGCCTACGAGCAGTACTTC. As protein: CASRVTSGPAYEQYF.

This chain connects TRBV19 to TRBJ2-1, with 8 bases matching TRBD2. Germline V gene data show CDR1 as LNHDA and CDR2 as SQIVND (reference sequence). Trimming took 7 bases from V and 7 from J; bases not matched to a gene: 9. The CDR3 totals 14 residues. CDR3 DNA: TGTGCCAGTAACCCGGGACTAGGGGCGAATGAGCAGTTCTTC. This gives the protein CASNPGLGANEQFF.

The V gene is TRBV24-1, the J gene TRBJ2-5; perhaps D is TRBD1 or TRBD2 (5 bases each). From germline, CDR1 is KGHDR and CDR2 SFDVKD. V lost 2 bases and J 0 bases, leaving 18 bases between the germline ends. CDR3 size: 18 residues. CDR3 residues: CATSDSSGQPIHQETQYF. CDR3 DNA sequence: TGTGCCACCAGTGATTCCTCGGGGCAGCCTATTCACCAAGAGACCCAGTACTTC.

V usage is TRBV25-1 and J usage is TRBJ1-5; unclear D gene. This CDR3 region has 10 residues. Between the trimmed V and J ends, which lost 6 bases and 4 bases, there was a span of 1 base. Germline-derived CDR1 and CDR2 are MGHDK and SYGVNS. The CDR3 protein is CASRNQPQHF. CDR3 bases: TGTGCCAGCAGAAATCAGCCCCAGCATTTT.

V gene TRBV2 combines with J gene TRBJ1-2; TRBD1 matches 7 bases. In germline, CDR1 is SNHLY, CDR2 FYNNEI. J lost 2 bases, V lost 8 bases, and 5 bases had no gene match. This CDR3 comprises 13 residues. CDR3 region: CASEGGANYGYTF. The CDR3 DNA reads TGTGCCAGCGAAGGGGGCGCGAACTATGGCTACACCTTC. Looking up the rest from reference TRBV2 and TRBJ1-2 gives the full variable domain: EPEVTQTPSHQVTQMGQEVILRCVPISNHLYFYWYRQILGQKVEFLVSFYNNEISEKSEIFDDQFSVERPDGSNFTLKIRSTKLEDSAMYFCASEGGANYGYTFGSGTRLTVV.

The chain combines TRBV20-1 with TRBJ1-6; 8 positions agree with TRBD1. This CDR3 comprises 16 residues. The ends lost 3 bases at V and 0 bases at J; junction bases unmatched: 4. The germline V gene encodes CDR1 DFQATT and CDR2 SNEGSKA (reference sequence). The CDR3 sequence: CSASWDRISYNSPLHF. The CDR3 DNA reads as TGCAGTGCTAGTTGGGACAGGATCTCCTATAATTCACCCCTCCACTTT.

The V call is TRBV2, the J call TRBJ1-5, with D possibly matching TRBD1 (6 bases). The V gene's germline CDR1 is SNHLY and CDR2 FYNNEI. The CDR3 runs 14 residues. Trimming took off 5 bases at V and 6 bases at J, with 14 bases between the two ends. The CDR3 reads CASSTDRIVQPQHF. The CDR3 region has the DNA TGTGCCAGCAGTACAGACAGGATCGTTCAGCCCCAGCATTTT.

Note on this clone: An end of the junction does not agree with germline; a read error may underlie this. The gene calls are TRBV30 and TRBJ1-1; TRBD1 is a possible D gene (5 bases). Germline CDR1 GTSNPN, CDR2 SVGIG (reference sequence). The CDR3 runs to 14 residues. For the CDR3, the DNA is TGTGCCTGGAACCCCGGGACGGGAGCCCCTGAGGCTTTCTTT. It encodes CAWNPGTGAPEAFF.

The sample holds one count of this clone. The chain recombines TRBV5-1 with TRBJ1-6; D gene ambiguous. The V gene lost 2 bases and the J gene lost 9 bases, with 30 bases spanning the gap. Germline CDR1 is SGHRS and CDR2 is YFSETQ. This CDR3 spans 20 amino acids. The CDR3 spells CASSFVLPKQAIGSRSPLHF. CDR3 DNA: TGCGCCAGCAGCTTTGTCTTGCCCAAGCAGGCCATCGGTTCTCGTTCACCCCTCCACTTT.

The chain links TRBV4-2 to TRBJ1-2; TRBD1 agrees at 10 bases. The CDR3 is 13 residues long. Unmatched junction bases numbered 1, after V lost 3 bases and J lost 6 bases. Per the germline V gene, CDR1 is LGHNA and CDR2 is YNFKEQ. CDR3 coding DNA: TGTGCCAGCAGCCAGACAGGGGGCGATGGCTACACCTTC. It translates to CASSQTGGDGYTF.

The DNA of the CDR3 is TGTGCCGCCGGAAAGGGGCGAACTAATGAAAAACTGTTTTTT. Its protein product is CAAGKGRTNEKLFF. The V and J genes are TRBV15 and TRBJ1-4, with a tentative D call TRBD1 (5 bases). The CDR3 has 14 residues. Per germline, CDR1 LNHNV and CDR2 YYDKDF (reference sequence). V shed 11 bases and J shed 1 base, with 14 bases lying between them.

The chain employs TRBV6-5 and TRBJ1-1; D perhaps matches TRBD1 (5 bases). Trimming removed 6 bases at V and 1 base at J, with 15 bases between. The V gene's germline CDR1 is MNHEY and CDR2 SVGAGI. This CDR3 spans 15 amino acids. The CDR3 DNA reads as TGTGCCAGCAGAAGACAGCGGGGGGGGAACACTGAAGCTTTCTTT. It is translated as CASRRQRGGNTEAFF.

The chain has TRBV5-5 and TRBJ1-2; TRBD1 matches 8 bases. The CDR3 covers 16 residues. The trim removed 4 bases at V and 4 bases at J, leaving 12 bases unmatched. Looked up from germline, CDR1 is SGHKS and CDR2 is YYEKEE (reference sequence). In DNA, the CDR3 is TGTGCCAGCAGCAAGGAGGTGGCAGGGGGCAGCTATGGCTACACCTTC. It yields the protein CASSKEVAGGSYGYTF.

The rearrangement joins TRBV9 to TRBJ1-6; weak D call: TRBD1 (5 bases). The length of the CDR3 is 15 residues. Germline V gives CDR1 SGDLS, CDR2 YYNGEE. V was cut by 0 bases and J by 9 bases, with 13 bases left in between. This CDR3 reads CASSVEQDSRSPLHF. CDR3 sequence (DNA): TGTGCCAGCAGCGTAGAACAGGACTCACGTTCACCCCTCCACTTT.

The chain combines TRBV3-1 (or the pseudogene TRBV3-2) with TRBJ1-3; D remains unclear. Germline assignment: CDR1 LGHDT and CDR2 YNNKEL (reference sequence). V was cut by 6 bases and J by 5 bases, with 8 bases left in between. The CDR3 spans 12 residues. CDR3 region: CASSGIRNTIYF. The CDR3 nucleotides are TGTGCCAGCAGTGGGATTCGAAACACCATATATTTT.

The rearrangement links TRBV7-9 to TRBJ1-2, with unresolved D. This CDR3 has 15 residues. Germline values: CDR1 SEHNR, CDR2 FQNEAQ (reference sequence). Trimming pared 1 base from V and 0 bases from J, leaving 9 bases between. The CDR3 sequence: CASSLEYGANYGYTF. CDR3 nucleotides: TGTGCCAGCAGCTTAGAGTACGGAGCTAACTATGGCTACACCTTC.

The V call is TRBV7-8, the J call TRBJ2-1; TRBD1 matches at 9 bases. The CDR3 totals 14 residues. Germline V gene data show CDR1 as SGHVS and CDR2 as FQNEAQ. Trimming cost V 5 bases and J 7 bases; bases outside gene matches: 6. The CDR3 here is CASSARDRANEQFF. The CDR3 nucleotides are TGTGCCAGCAGCGCCCGGGACAGGGCGAATGAGCAGTTCTTC.

In its sample, this clone was seen once. The chain carries TRBV4-1 and TRBJ1-1, with a weak D call TRBD1 (5 bases). CDR3 length: 16 residues. V was pared by 2 bases and J by 4 bases, with 17 bases between. Per the germline V gene, CDR1 is MGHRA and CDR2 is YSYEKL. As DNA, the CDR3 is TGCGCCAGCAGCCAAAACACAGGTCCCGGGGGCACTGAAGCTTTCTTT. Translated: CASSQNTGPGGTEAFF.

This chain links TRBV5-1 with TRBJ2-3; D might be TRBD1 (5 bases). CDR1 SGHRS and CDR2 YFSETQ come from the germline V gene. Trimming stripped 2 bases from V and 5 bases from J, with 9 bases between. CDR3 length: 13 amino acids. CDR3 loop: CASSFQGGDTQYF. CDR3 nucleotides: TGCGCCAGCAGCTTCCAGGGTGGAGATACGCAGTATTTT.

This clone turned up a few times. V and J are TRBV24-1 and TRBJ1-1; TRBD1 agrees at 8 bases. Germline CDR1 and CDR2: KGHDR and SFDVKD. J lost 13 bases, V lost 4 bases, and 13 bases had no gene match. This CDR3 has 14 residues. CDR3 sequence (DNA): TGTGCCACCAGTGAGGGGCAGGGGGCTAAGATAGTTTTCTTT. Amino acids: CATSEGQGAKIVFF.